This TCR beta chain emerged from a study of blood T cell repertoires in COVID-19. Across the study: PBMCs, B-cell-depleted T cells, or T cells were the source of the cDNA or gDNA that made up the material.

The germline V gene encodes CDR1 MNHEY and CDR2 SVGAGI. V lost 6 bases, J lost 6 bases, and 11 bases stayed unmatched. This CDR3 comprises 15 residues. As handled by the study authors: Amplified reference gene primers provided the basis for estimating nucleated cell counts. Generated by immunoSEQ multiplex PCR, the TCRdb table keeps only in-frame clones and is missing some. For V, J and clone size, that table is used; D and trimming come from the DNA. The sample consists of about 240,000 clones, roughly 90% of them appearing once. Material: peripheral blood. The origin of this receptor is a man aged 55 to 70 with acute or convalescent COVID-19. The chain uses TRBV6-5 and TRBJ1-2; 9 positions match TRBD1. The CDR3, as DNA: TGTGCCAGCAGCTATCCCGGGACAGGGAATGATGGCTACACCTTC. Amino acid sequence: CASSYPGTGNDGYTF.